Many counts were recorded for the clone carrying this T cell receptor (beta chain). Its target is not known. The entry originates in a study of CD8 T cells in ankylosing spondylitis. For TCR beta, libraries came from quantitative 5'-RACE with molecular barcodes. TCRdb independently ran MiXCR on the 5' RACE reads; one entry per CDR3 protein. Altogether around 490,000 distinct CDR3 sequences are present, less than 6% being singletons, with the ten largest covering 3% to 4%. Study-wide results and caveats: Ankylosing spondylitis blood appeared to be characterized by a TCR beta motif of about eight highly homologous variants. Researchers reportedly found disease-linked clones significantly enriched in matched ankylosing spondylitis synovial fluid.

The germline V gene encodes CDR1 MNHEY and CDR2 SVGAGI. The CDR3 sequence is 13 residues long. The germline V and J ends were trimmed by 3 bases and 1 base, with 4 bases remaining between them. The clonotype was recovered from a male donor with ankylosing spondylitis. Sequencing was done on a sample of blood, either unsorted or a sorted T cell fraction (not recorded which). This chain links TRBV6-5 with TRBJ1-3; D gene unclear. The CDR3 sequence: CASSYNSGNTIYF. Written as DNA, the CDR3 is TGTGCCAGCAGTTATAATTCTGGAAACACCATATATTTT.